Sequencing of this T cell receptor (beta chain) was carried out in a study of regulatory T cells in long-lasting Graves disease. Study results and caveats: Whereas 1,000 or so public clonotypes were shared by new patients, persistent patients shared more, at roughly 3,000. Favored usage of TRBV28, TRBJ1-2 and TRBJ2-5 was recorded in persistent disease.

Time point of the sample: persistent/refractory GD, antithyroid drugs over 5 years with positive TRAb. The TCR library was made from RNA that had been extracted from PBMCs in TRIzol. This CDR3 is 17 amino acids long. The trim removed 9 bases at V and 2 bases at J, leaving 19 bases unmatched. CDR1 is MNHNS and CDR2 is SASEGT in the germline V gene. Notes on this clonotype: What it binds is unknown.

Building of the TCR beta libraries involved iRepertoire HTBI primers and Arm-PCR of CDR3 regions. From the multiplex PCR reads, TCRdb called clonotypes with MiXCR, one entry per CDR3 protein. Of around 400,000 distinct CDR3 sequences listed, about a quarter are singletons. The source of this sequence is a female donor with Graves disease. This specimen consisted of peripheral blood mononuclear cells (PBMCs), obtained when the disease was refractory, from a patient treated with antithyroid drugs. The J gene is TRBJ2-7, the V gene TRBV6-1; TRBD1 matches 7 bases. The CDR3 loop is CASQPGQKTLYAYEQYF. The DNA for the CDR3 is TGTGCCAGTCAACCGGGACAGAAAACTTTGTACGCCTACGAGCAGTACTTC.